These 21 T cell receptor beta chains were all obtained from the same sample, sequenced in a study of cytomegalovirus exposure and HLA in healthy donors. Use of 60 Vbeta and 13 Jbeta primers characterized the PCR. This table comes from immunoSEQ multiplex PCR, and its TCRdb copy is limited to in-frame clones, with some not included. The sample includes 100,000 to 150,000 clones, approximately 80% of them seen just once. The sequenced sample consisted of PBMCs. The receptors here all came from a man aged 45-65 years in good health and CMV-seropositive.

The V call is TRBV7-7, the J call TRBJ2-5; 7 nucleotides align to TRBD1. From germline, CDR1 is SSHAT and CDR2 FNYEAQ (reference sequence). The length of the CDR3 is 17 residues. Losses at the gene ends were 5 bases for V and 3 bases for J; bases not matched to a gene: 15. The CDR3 sequence is CASSRPQETGREETQYF. The CDR3 DNA sequence: TGTGCCAGCAGCCGCCCTCAGGAGACAGGGAGAGAAGAGACCCAGTACTTC.

This clone appeared a few times. The genes are TRBV2 and TRBJ1-5, with D unresolved. V lost 4 bases to trimming and J lost 2 bases, with 15 bases between them. Germline values: CDR1 SNHLY, CDR2 FYNNEI. CDR3 size: 16 residues. The DNA for the CDR3 is TGTGCCAGCAGTGGAGACGAGGGAGGTGGCAATCAGCCCCAGCATTTT. It is translated as CASSGDEGGGNQPQHF.

The chain couples TRBV10-2 to TRBJ2-4, with D maybe TRBD2 (5 bases). V lost 5 bases and J lost 0, with 14 bases in between. The CDR3 runs 16 residues. The germline V gene encodes CDR1 WSHSY and CDR2 SAAADI. The DNA of the CDR3 is TGCGCCAGCAGTTTGCCGGGAATTATAGCCAAAAACATTCAGTACTTC. It codes for CASSLPGIIAKNIQYF.

The CDR3 bases are TGCGCCAGCAGCTTGGTAGCGGGAGGTACAGATACGCAGTATTTT. It yields the protein CASSLVAGGTDTQYF. This chain uses TRBV5-1 with TRBJ2-3, with TRBD2 identical over 10 bases. The J segment lost 3 bases and the V segment lost 0 bases, leaving 1 base of the junction unmatched. The CDR3 covers 15 residues. In germline, CDR1 is SGHRS, CDR2 YFSETQ.

This rearrangement joins TRBV5-4 to TRBJ2-5, with TRBD2 matching 10 bases. The CDR3 covers 16 residues. J lost 5 bases, V lost 0 bases, and 7 bases had no gene match. Germline V gene lookup returns CDR1 SGHNT and CDR2 YYREEE (reference sequence). The DNA of the CDR3 is TGTGCCAGCAGCTTGGGGACTAGCGGTCGAGAGGAGACCCAGTACTTC. This encodes CASSLGTSGREETQYF.

The rearrangement joins TRBV19 to TRBJ1-1; D is possibly TRBD1 (6 bases). V shed 3 bases and J shed 6 bases, with 14 bases lying between them. The CDR3 totals 14 residues. CDR1 and CDR2 from the germline V gene are LNHDA and SQIVND (reference sequence). CDR3: CASSMTRGQSEAFF. The DNA of the CDR3 is TGTGCCAGTAGTATGACCAGGGGACAATCTGAAGCTTTCTTT. The full variable domain, in which reference TRBV19 and TRBJ1-1 provide the parts outside the CDR3, is DGGITQSPKYLFRKEGQNVTLSCEQNLNHDAMYWYRQDPGQGLRLIYYSQIVNDFQKGDIAEGYSVSREKKESFPLTVTSAQKNPTAFYLCASSMTRGQSEAFFGQGTRLTVV.

The J gene is TRBJ2-7, the V gene TRBV5-1; D may be TRBD2 (5 bases). Trimming shortened V by 0 bases and J by 5 bases, and 6 bases separated the two germline ends. The CDR3 covers 12 residues. The germline gives CDR1 SGHRS, CDR2 YFSETQ. CDR3 loop: CASSLGGDEQYF. The CDR3 DNA sequence: TGCGCCAGCAGCTTGGGGGGAGACGAGCAGTACTTC.

The rearrangement joins TRBV7-9 to TRBJ1-4, with 11 positions matching TRBD1. The CDR3 is made up of 17 amino acids. Germline V gene data show CDR1 as SEHNR and CDR2 as FQNEAQ (reference sequence). V dropped 4 bases and J dropped 5; count of bases not matched to a gene: 9. CDR3: CASSSGQGAVGNEKLFF. The CDR3 DNA is TGTGCCAGCAGCTCTGGACAGGGGGCTGTGGGAAATGAAAAACTGTTTTTT.

In its sample, this clone was seen a few times. This chain joins TRBV29-1 and TRBJ2-1, with D tentatively TRBD2 (6 bases). The V and J ends lost 3 bases and 8 bases respectively, with 14 bases between them. The CDR3 length is 13 residues. Germline loops: CDR1 SQVTM, CDR2 ANQGSEA. The CDR3 is CSVDRPPGDEQFF. CDR3 nucleotide sequence: TGCAGCGTTGACAGGCCGCCGGGGGATGAGCAGTTCTTC.

This rearrangement joins TRBV19 to TRBJ2-5; TRBD2 agrees at 10 bases. CDR3 length: 14 residues. Trimming cost V 1 base and J 5 bases; bases outside gene matches: 1. CDR1 and CDR2 from the germline V gene are LNHDA and SQIVND (reference sequence). The CDR3 nucleotides read TGTGCCAGTAGTATAGCGACTAGCGGGGAGACCCAGTACTTC. Translation: CASSIATSGETQYF.

The chain links TRBV2 to TRBJ2-5, with 11 bases lining up with TRBD2. The CDR3 spans 14 residues. Germline V gives CDR1 SNHLY, CDR2 FYNNEI. V lost 5 bases to trimming and J lost 2 bases; unmatched junction nucleotides: 1. In nucleotides, the CDR3 is TGTGCCAGCAGTCGACTAGCGGGGCAAGAGACCCAGTACTTC. As protein: CASSRLAGQETQYF.

The CDR3 region has the DNA TGTGCCAGCAGCCAGATGGGTCAGGGGAAGGATTCACCCCTCCACTTT. Translated: CASSQMGQGKDSPLHF. The V call is TRBV14, the J call TRBJ1-6; D possibly corresponds to TRBD1 (6 bases). The CDR3 covers 16 residues. Trimming took 3 bases from V and 8 from J, leaving 17 bases between them. Looked up from germline, CDR1 is SGHDN and CDR2 is FVKESK.

The CDR3, as DNA: TGTGCCAGCAGCCGGGGGAGCTCTGGAAACACCATATATTTT. Translating it yields CASSRGSSGNTIYF. J is TRBJ1-3 and V is TRBV2; tentative D call: TRBD1 (5 bases). Per the germline V gene, CDR1 is SNHLY and CDR2 is FYNNEI. The V and J ends lost 6 bases and 0 bases respectively, with 9 bases between them. This CDR3 contains 14 residues.

The chain uses TRBV9 and TRBJ2-6; D ambiguous. Per germline, CDR1 SGDLS and CDR2 YYNGEE. V lost 6 bases and J 8 bases, leaving 12 bases between the germline ends. The CDR3 runs to 13 residues. CDR3 region: CASTPGLTNVLTF. CDR3 nucleotide sequence: TGTGCCAGCACCCCCGGTTTGACCAACGTCCTGACTTTC.

The chain links TRBV5-4 to TRBJ2-5; 8 nucleotides line up with TRBD1. Germline V CDR1 and CDR2: SGHNT, YYREEE (reference sequence). V was clipped by 0 bases and J by 4 bases; unmatched bases: 5. The CDR3 contains 15 residues. CDR3 nucleotide sequence: TGTGCCAGCAGCTTGGTCGGGACAGGTCGAGAGACCCAGTACTTC. It codes for CASSLVGTGRETQYF.

The V call is TRBV19, the J call TRBJ1-2; 9 bases fit TRBD1. The CDR3 spans 15 residues. With V trimmed by 4 bases and J by 4 bases, 7 bases remained unmatched. Germline lookup yields CDR1 LNHDA and CDR2 SQIVND (reference sequence). This CDR3 reads CASSTPTGGIYGYTF. In DNA form, the CDR3 reads TGTGCCAGTAGTACCCCGACAGGGGGGATCTATGGCTACACCTTC.

This clone occurred a few times. The CDR3 is CASSEAWGRQGFGYTF. For the CDR3, the DNA is TGTGCCAGCAGTGAAGCGTGGGGCAGGCAGGGTTTTGGCTACACCTTC. The V gene is TRBV6-1, the J gene TRBJ1-2; weak D call: TRBD1 (5 bases). The germline V and J ends were trimmed by 0 bases and 7 bases, with 18 bases remaining between them. The CDR3 is 16 residues long. Germline CDR1 MNHNS, CDR2 SASEGT.

The chain recombines TRBV13 with TRBJ2-1; 9 positions agree with TRBD1. Germline V lookup: CDR1 PRHDT, CDR2 FYEKMQ (reference sequence). Trimming took 4 bases from V and 4 from J; bases not matched to a gene: 11. The CDR3 length is 17 residues. CDR3 protein: CASSSSPGQGLYNEQFF. The CDR3 DNA reads as TGTGCCAGCAGCTCTTCACCGGGACAGGGATTGTACAATGAGCAGTTCTTC.

This clone was recorded only once. The gene calls are TRBV9 and TRBJ2-5, with D possibly being TRBD2 (5 bases). The CDR3 is 17 amino acids. Germline V gene data show CDR1 as SGDLS and CDR2 as YYNGEE. The V end was cut by 3 bases, the J end by 4 bases, with 22 bases between. The CDR3 here is CASSEASSRGLGETQYF. The CDR3, as DNA: TGTGCCAGCAGCGAAGCAAGTAGCCGGGGTTTGGGAGAGACCCAGTACTTC.

CDR3 region: CASSLDPSYSGANVLTF. CDR3 sequence (DNA): TGTGCCAGCAGCTTGGATCCGAGCTACTCTGGGGCCAACGTCCTGACTTTC. The V call is TRBV5-4, the J call TRBJ2-6, with D unresolved. Germline CDR1 is SGHNT and CDR2 is YYREEE (reference sequence). CDR3 size: 17 residues. Between the trimmed V and J ends, which lost 0 bases and 0 bases, there was a span of 10 bases.

The chain couples TRBV25-1 to TRBJ2-3; no firm D call. This CDR3 is built from 14 residues. The germline V gene has CDR1 MGHDK and CDR2 SYGVNS. V lost 4 bases, J lost 0 bases, and 8 bases lay in between. CDR3 region: CASSGLRSTDTQYF. CDR3 nucleotide sequence: TGTGCCAGCAGTGGTCTCAGGAGCACAGATACGCAGTATTTT.